Presented here are 26 T cell receptor beta chains from one specimen sequenced in a study of blood T cell repertoires in COVID-19. TCRdb's copy holds only in-frame clones and misses some; the assay was immunoSEQ multiplex PCR. In the table there are some 250,000 clones, around 80% of which are singletons. The sequencing sample was made of peripheral blood. The receptors were gathered from a man between 60 and 75 years old with acute or convalescent COVID-19.

The J gene is TRBJ1-6, the V gene TRBV9; TRBD1 matches 8 bases. The CDR3 sequence is 14 residues long. V dropped 4 bases and J dropped 9; count of bases not matched to a gene: 6. Germline-derived CDR1 and CDR2 are SGDLS and YYNGEE. CDR3 nucleotide sequence: TGTGCCAGCAGCCCTCAGGGGGCGAGTTCACCCCTCCACTTT. This sequence encodes CASSPQGASSPLHF. Variable domain in full (rest from reference TRBV9 and TRBJ1-6): DSGVTQTPKHLITATGQRVTLRCSPRSGDLSVYWYQQSLDQGLQFLIQYYNGEERAKGNILERFSAQQFPDLHSELNLSSLELGDSALYFCASSPQGASSPLHFGNGTRLTVT.

The CDR3 is CASTAPGGPNYGYTF. The CDR3, as DNA: TGTGCCAGCACCGCTCCAGGGGGACCTAACTATGGCTACACCTTC. V is TRBV6-6 and J is TRBJ1-2; 7 bases map to TRBD1. The CDR3 is 15 amino acids. J gave up 0 bases and V 7 bases, and 8 bases lay outside the gene matches. Germline V gene sequence: CDR1 MNHNY, CDR2 SVGAGI (reference sequence).

The chain joins TRBV5-1 to TRBJ2-1; D may be TRBD2 (6 bases). Trimming removed 6 bases at V and 1 base at J, with 14 bases between. Germline CDR1 SGHRS, CDR2 YFSETQ. CDR3 length: 15 residues. In DNA form, the CDR3 reads TGCGCCAGCACTCTCACCGGGGGTTCCTACAATGAGCAGTTCTTC. This translates into CASTLTGGSYNEQFF.

The chain joins TRBV30 to TRBJ1-5; 11 bases map to TRBD1. Germline trimming cut 3 bases from V and 6 bases from J; bases unmatched to any gene: 4. From germline, CDR1 is GTSNPN and CDR2 SVGIG (reference sequence). CDR3 length: 14 amino acids. CDR3 coding DNA: TGTGCCTGGAGCGGGACAGGGGGGGCTCAGCCCCAGCATTTT. This codes for CAWSGTGGAQPQHF.

The chain recombines TRBV10-2 with TRBJ2-1; tentative D call: TRBD2 (6 bases). The CDR3 spans 15 residues. V lost 6 bases, J lost 5 bases, and 17 bases lay in between. CDR1 is WSHSY and CDR2 is SAAADI in the germline V gene. This CDR3 reads CASRPHRELNNEQFF. The CDR3 coding sequence is TGCGCCAGCAGGCCCCATCGGGAGCTGAACAATGAGCAGTTCTTC.

Ten or more counts support this clone. The V gene is TRBV7-2, the J gene TRBJ2-4; D unresolved. Germline V gene data show CDR1 as SGHTA and CDR2 as FQGNSA. V was pared by 1 base and J by 8 bases, with 9 bases between. There are 13 residues in the CDR3. The CDR3 bases are TGTGCCAGCAGCTTAGAATTCGAGGACATTCAGTACTTC. It yields the protein CASSLEFEDIQYF.

This chain links TRBV7-9 with TRBJ1-1; D remains ambiguous. CDR1 is SEHNR, CDR2 FQNEAQ, per germline (reference sequence). V dropped 1 base and J dropped 0 bases, with 12 bases sitting between them. There are 16 residues in the CDR3. DNA for the CDR3: TGTGCCAGCAGCTTAGAAGGATTGAGGATGAACACTGAAGCTTTCTTT. Translating it yields CASSLEGLRMNTEAFF. Drawing the rest from reference TRBV7-9 and TRBJ1-1, the complete variable domain is DTGVSQNPRHKITKRGQNVTFRCDPISEHNRLYWYRQTLGQGPEFLTYFQNEAQLEKSRLLSDRFSAERPKGSFSTLEIQRTEQGDSAMYLCASSLEGLRMNTEAFFGQGTRLTVV.

This sequence joins TRBV7-2 and TRBJ2-6, with TRBD1 as a possible D gene (6 bases). V was pared by 5 bases and J by 1 base, with 9 bases between. The CDR3 loop spans 15 amino acids. The germline V gene encodes CDR1 SGHTA and CDR2 FQGNSA. CDR3 bases: TGTGCCAGCAGCCTCAGGGGTTCTGGGGCCAACGTCCTGACTTTC. Protein product: CASSLRGSGANVLTF. Variable domain in full (rest from reference TRBV7-2 and TRBJ2-6): GAGVSQSPSNKVTEKGKDVELRCDPISGHTALYWYRQSLGQGLEFLIYFQGNSAPDKSGLPSDRFSAERTGGSVSTLTIQRTQQEDSAVYLCASSLRGSGANVLTFGAGSRLTVL.

The chain employs TRBV27 and TRBJ1-5, with TRBD1 matching over 8 bases. Germline V gene data show CDR1 as MNHEY and CDR2 as SMNVEV (reference sequence). CDR3 length equals 16 residues. The V gene end was trimmed by 2 bases and the J gene end by 4 bases; junction bases not matched to a gene: 7. This CDR3 reads CASSLGTGAGNQPQHF. In nucleotides, the CDR3 is TGTGCCAGCAGTTTAGGGACAGGTGCTGGGAATCAGCCCCAGCATTTT.

V gene TRBV27 combines with J gene TRBJ2-3; D remains unclear. Germline CDR1 reads MNHEY; CDR2 reads SMNVEV (reference sequence). CDR3 length: 12 amino acids. The V and J ends lost 11 bases and 6 bases respectively, with 15 bases between them. CDR3 amino acids: CAAGHLSDTQYF. The DNA of the CDR3 is TGTGCCGCTGGGCATTTATCCGATACGCAGTATTTT.

CDR3 sequence reads: CASSLGQGSTEAFF. For the CDR3, the DNA is TGTGCCAGCAGCTTGGGACAGGGGTCCACTGAAGCTTTCTTT. The V gene is TRBV7-3, the J gene TRBJ1-1; 10 nucleotides match TRBD1. From germline, CDR1 is SGHTA and CDR2 FQGTGA. The CDR3 is 14 residues long. The junction had 2 bases not matched to a gene; V was cut back by 3 bases and J by 4 bases.

The V call is TRBV6-5, the J call TRBJ2-1; TRBD2 is a possible D gene (5 bases). Trimming left V 2 bases short and J 7 bases short, with 15 bases between. This CDR3 is 15 amino acids long. Germline CDR1 MNHEY, CDR2 SVGAGI. The CDR3 loop reads CASSYGSDGGNEQFF. The CDR3 nucleotides are TGTGCCAGCAGTTACGGGTCTGACGGCGGGAATGAGCAGTTCTTC.

The CDR3 loop is CASSFPSAGMEETQYF. The CDR3 region has the DNA TGTGCCAGCAGCTTTCCTAGCGCGGGGATGGAGGAGACCCAGTACTTC. The chain has TRBV7-9 and TRBJ2-5; possible D gene TRBD2, 6 bases. Deletions cut 3 bases from V and 5 bases from J, with 19 bases between. The CDR3 consists of 16 residues. Germline V gene lookup returns CDR1 SEHNR and CDR2 FQNEAQ (reference sequence).

This clone was detected a few times. The chain uses TRBV19 and TRBJ2-2, with 10 bases lining up with TRBD2. Germline V gene data show CDR1 as LNHDA and CDR2 as SQIVND (reference sequence). The CDR3 covers 17 residues. The V segment lost 6 bases and the J segment 5 bases; nucleotides outside the gene matches: 12. In DNA form, the CDR3 reads TGTGCCAGTAGGTCCGGAACGGGAGCGGGAGGGACCGGGGAGCTGTTTTTT. Amino acids: CASRSGTGAGGTGELFF.

V gene TRBV7-3 combines with J gene TRBJ2-3, with D maybe TRBD2 (5 bases). This CDR3 has 15 residues. V was shortened by 2 bases and J by 0 bases, with 9 bases between the two germline ends. CDR1 and CDR2 from the germline V gene are SGHTA and FQGTGA. CDR3 in amino acids: CASSLGRTSTDTQYF. The CDR3 DNA sequence: TGTGCCAGCAGCTTAGGGCGGACTAGCACAGATACGCAGTATTTT.

A single count supports this clone. The chain couples TRBV3-1 (or the pseudogene TRBV3-2) to TRBJ2-1, with 11 bases matching TRBD2. CDR3 length: 18 residues. Germline V gene sequence: CDR1 LGHDT, CDR2 YNNKEL (reference sequence). Germline trimming cut 1 base from V and 4 bases from J; bases unmatched to any gene: 9. Here the CDR3 reads CASSQVPLGTSGYNEQFF. In DNA, the CDR3 is TGTGCCAGCAGCCAAGTCCCGTTAGGGACTAGCGGATACAATGAGCAGTTCTTC.

The CDR3 here is CASSQVVGGVYEQYF. CDR3 nucleotides: TGCGCCAGCAGCCAAGTCGTGGGAGGGGTCTACGAGCAGTACTTC. The chain combines TRBV4-3 with TRBJ2-7, with 7 bases fitting TRBD2. The germline V gene has CDR1 LGHNA and CDR2 YSLEER. The CDR3 is 15 residues long. The trim removed 1 base at V and 3 bases at J, leaving 6 bases unmatched.

The J gene is TRBJ2-2, the V gene TRBV24-1; TRBD2 matches at 9 bases. There are 16 residues in the CDR3. CDR1 is KGHDR and CDR2 is SFDVKD in the germline V gene. V dropped 4 bases and J dropped 9; count of bases not matched to a gene: 11. The CDR3: CATSDSGTSTYRELFF. CDR3 nucleotides: TGTGCCACCAGTGACTCCGGGACTAGCACTTACCGGGAGCTGTTTTTT.

The V call is TRBV5-1, the J call TRBJ2-2; 8 bases align to TRBD1. This CDR3 contains 16 residues. Losses at the gene ends were 2 bases for V and 5 bases for J; bases not matched to a gene: 8. Germline CDR1 reads SGHRS; CDR2 reads YFSETQ. CDR3 sequence reads: CASSLFVGQETGELFF. The CDR3 DNA reads TGCGCCAGCAGCTTATTCGTGGGACAGGAGACCGGGGAGCTGTTTTTT.

In this sample, this clone turned up once. This chain joins TRBV21-1 and TRBJ2-7; the listed D gene, TRBD1, was not tested against the DNA. TRBV21-1 is tagged as a pseudogene. The CDR3 consists of 22 residues. The CDR3 loop is CASSARDRERTISGTTSYEQYF. CDR3 DNA sequence: TGTGCCAGCAGCGCCAGGGACAGGGAACGGACTATAAGCGGGACCACCTCCTACGAGCAGTACTTC.

The J gene is TRBJ2-5, the V gene TRBV5-1, with 14 bases matching TRBD2. The CDR3 is 16 residues long. Trimming removed 4 bases from V and 4 bases from J; junction bases left unmatched: 6. Per the germline V gene, CDR1 is SGHRS and CDR2 is YFSETQ. In DNA, the CDR3 is TGCGCCAGCAGCGCTGGACTAGCGGGAGGAGGAGAGACCCAGTACTTC. It codes for CASSAGLAGGGETQYF.

This chain links TRBV6-5 with TRBJ1-2; D is ambiguous. This CDR3 spans 15 amino acids. The germline gives CDR1 MNHEY, CDR2 SVGAGI. The V end lost 0 bases, the J end lost 0 bases, and 8 bases lay between the germline ends. The CDR3 DNA is TGTGCCAGCAGTTACTCGGGAGAGACTAACTATGGCTACACCTTC. Translating it yields CASSYSGETNYGYTF.

V and J are TRBV5-1 and TRBJ2-3, with 8 positions matching TRBD2. Germline CDR1 SGHRS, CDR2 YFSETQ. J gave up 4 bases and V 0 bases, and 10 bases lay outside the gene matches. The CDR3 is 17 amino acids. In nucleotides, the CDR3 is TGCGCCAGCAGCTTGGGACGTATCGGGAGGGGCGCAGATACGCAGTATTTT. This sequence encodes CASSLGRIGRGADTQYF.

This clone has a handful of counts. J is TRBJ1-2 and V is TRBV2; 11 bases align to TRBD1. The germline V gene has CDR1 SNHLY and CDR2 FYNNEI. The length of the CDR3 is 14 residues. The V and J ends lost 6 bases and 8 bases, in that order; junction bases with no gene match: 8. CDR3 sequence: CASRRGQGVEGYTF. The CDR3 DNA sequence: TGTGCCAGCAGAAGGGGACAGGGGGTTGAGGGCTACACCTTC.

This clone was counted a single time. The rearrangement joins TRBV28 to TRBJ2-1, with 14 bases aligning to TRBD2. This CDR3 has 17 residues. Germline CDR1 and CDR2: MDHEN and SYDVKM. With V trimmed by 5 bases and J by 0 bases, 3 bases remained unmatched. The CDR3 reads CASSPGLAGASYNEQFF. In DNA form, the CDR3 reads TGTGCCAGCAGTCCGGGACTAGCGGGAGCCTCCTACAATGAGCAGTTCTTC.

This chain links TRBV11-3 with TRBJ2-7, with 10 bases lining up with TRBD1. Germline trimming cut 0 bases from V and 6 bases from J; bases unmatched to any gene: 8. The germline gives CDR1 SGHNT, CDR2 YENEEA. CDR3 length equals 16 residues. CDR3 in DNA: TGTGCCAGCAGCTTAGATCACGGGACAGGGGAAGGCGAGCAGTACTTC. Protein: CASSLDHGTGEGEQYF.